This T cell receptor beta chain originates from a study of cytomegalovirus exposure and HLA in healthy donors. Study summary: The same platform used for the roughly 610 first-cohort repertoires was also used for the 95 to 150 validation repertoires, as a later analysis reported. Whole-study findings and limits: Despite most TCR sequences being rare, some public TCRs occurred in many donors. The study recorded over 150 TCR beta chains that were cytomegalovirus-associated.

These donors were members of the approximately 110-subject validation cohort, a group separate from the roughly 670-subject first cohort. On this clone itself: What it recognizes is unknown.

Profiling relied on immunoSEQ multiplex PCR, and the TCRdb table lists in-frame clones only, not all of them. The sample carries 55,000 to 70,000 clones, roughly nine tenths recorded once. The ends lost 4 bases at V and 5 bases at J; junction bases unmatched: 9. The length of the CDR3 is 15 residues. Germline V gene data show CDR1 as SGHVS and CDR2 as FNYEAQ. The chain has TRBV7-6 and TRBJ1-1; TRBD1 matches 8 bases. Material for sequencing was PBMCs. This TCR was recovered from a woman aged 25 to 39 in good health and CMV-seronegative. The chain's CDR3 is CASSSGQGTGTEAFF. The CDR3 DNA is TGTGCCAGCAGCTCAGGACAGGGTACGGGGACTGAAGCTTTCTTT.